A selection of T cell receptor beta chains follows, all from one sample in a study of T cells in localized non-small cell lung cancer. The repertoire was sequenced with immunoSEQ multiplex PCR; TCRdb's copy has only in-frame clones and lacks some. The sample has 50,000 to 55,000 clones, around 86% seen once; the top ten hold roughly 16%. Specimen: PBMCs, collected before any cancer treatment. Every receptor here comes from a female donor with stage II lung adenocarcinoma. Both conserved end residues are part of each CDR3. D genes are given only for firm matches. The size of a clone is reported for some rows only, either as once, few or many, or as a class for expanded clones.

abundance,j_gene,d_gene,v_gene,CDR3nt,CDR3aa
few,TRBJ1-5,NA,TRBV7-6,TGTGCCAGCAGCTTAGCGACGGGGGGGCCGAACAATCAGCCCCAGCATTTT,CASSLATGGPNNQPQHF
NA,TRBJ1-5,TRBD1,TRBV19,TGTGCCAGCCAGGACAGGCCTGATCAGCCCCAGCATTTT,CASQDRPDQPQHF
NA,TRBJ2-7,TRBD2,TRBV4-1,TGCGCCAGCAGCCAACTATTGGGACTAGTCTCCCACTACGAGCAGTACTTC,CASSQLLGLVSHYEQYF
NA,TRBJ2-3,NA,TRBV5-1,TGCGCCAGCAGCTGGAGCTCCACAGATACGCAGTATTTT,CASSWSSTDTQYF
NA,TRBJ2-7,TRBD1,TRBV18,TGTGCCAGCTCACCAGATTGGACAGGGTCCTACGAGCAGTACTTC,CASSPDWTGSYEQYF
NA,TRBJ2-5,NA,TRBV5-1,TGCGCCAGCAGCTTTGATCCCGGCGCCCAAGAGACCCAGTACTTC,CASSFDPGAQETQYF
NA,TRBJ1-1,NA,TRBV12-5,TGTGCTAGTGGTTTGCCGGAGGGCGGGGGTTTTCACACTGAAGCTTTCTTT,CASGLPEGGGFHTEAFF
NA,TRBJ1-1,TRBD1,TRBV25-1,TGTGCCAGCAAGGGGACAGGTGAAGCTTTCTTT,CASKGTGEAFF
NA,TRBJ2-1,TRBD1,TRBV27,TGTGCCAGCAGTTTATCACAGGGGGACTCCTACAATGAGCAGTTCTTC,CASSLSQGDSYNEQFF
NA,TRBJ1-5,NA,TRBV6-1,TGTGCCAGCAGTGAAGTAACGGGGAATCAGCCCCAGCATTTT,CASSEVTGNQPQHF
NA,TRBJ2-7,NA,TRBV13,TGTGCCAGCAGCTTAGGGCCCAGTATCTACGAGCAGTACTTC,CASSLGPSIYEQYF
NA,TRBJ1-4,NA,TRBV28,TGTGCCAGCAGGCCGGGCCAGAATAATGAAAAACTGTTTTTT,CASRPGQNNEKLFF
NA,TRBJ2-1,TRBD1,TRBV6-6,TGTGCCAGCAGTTCGGGGCAGGGGGTAAGGAATGAGCAGTTCTTC,CASSSGQGVRNEQFF
NA,TRBJ2-1,TRBD2,TRBV11-3,TGTGCCAGCAGCCGATCGACTAGCGGGGCCTACAATGAGCAGTTCTTC,CASSRSTSGAYNEQFF
NA,TRBJ2-1,NA,TRBV6-4,TGTGCCAGCAGGGGGCCCCATAATGAGCAGTTCTTC,CASRGPHNEQFF
NA,TRBJ2-7,NA,TRBV9,TGTGCCAGCAGCGTCTCTAGCGCCTCAGGGTACGAGCAGTACTTC,CASSVSSASGYEQYF
NA,TRBJ2-7,TRBD1,TRBV7-7,TGTGCCAGCAGCATCAGACAGGGGGGGAACTACGAGCAGTACTTC,CASSIRQGGNYEQYF
NA,TRBJ2-1,TRBD2,TRBV11-3,TGTGCCAGCAGCTTCGAAGCGGGGGGGGACAATGAGCAGTTCTTC,CASSFEAGGDNEQFF
NA,TRBJ1-2,TRBD1,TRBV6-5,TGTGCCAGCAGGAGACAGGGGGAAGATGGCTACACCTTC,CASRRQGEDGYTF
NA,TRBJ1-2,TRBD1,TRBV29-1,TGCAGCGTTGACGACAGGGGGAACTATGGCTACACCTTC,CSVDDRGNYGYTF
NA,TRBJ2-7,NA,TRBV7-8,TGTGCCAGCAGCTGGGGCACGAACTACGAGCAGTACTTC,CASSWGTNYEQYF
NA,TRBJ2-1,NA,TRBV2,TGTGCCAGCAGTTGGTCGCGGCAGTTCTTC,CASSWSRQFF
NA,TRBJ2-1,NA,TRBV5-4,TGTGCCAGCAGCTTGGCAGGCCCTTCCTACAATGAGCAGTTCTTC,CASSLAGPSYNEQFF
NA,TRBJ2-5,TRBD1,TRBV11-2,TGTGCCAGCAGCTTAGATGGACAGGGTATTGTCTACTTC,CASSLDGQGIVYF
NA,TRBJ1-1,NA,TRBV4-1,TGCGCCAGCAGCCTGGGACTGGAGAACACTGAAGCTTTCTTT,CASSLGLENTEAFF
NA,TRBJ1-5,NA,TRBV6-6,TGTGCCAGCAGTTACAGGGAGAATCAGCCCCAGCATTTT,CASSYRENQPQHF
NA,TRBJ2-5,TRBD1,TRBV9,TGTGCCAGCAGCGTTTGGGACAGGGTATCAGAGACCCAGTACTTC,CASSVWDRVSETQYF
NA,TRBJ2-1,TRBD2,TRBV14,TGTGCCAGCAGCCAAGGGGGGACTAGGTTTTACAATGAGCAGTTCTTC,CASSQGGTRFYNEQFF
NA,TRBJ1-5,NA,TRBV5-1,TGCGCCAGCAGCTTGGGCCCTACAGGGTACGGTAGCAATCAGCCCCAGCATTTT,CASSLGPTGYGSNQPQHF
NA,TRBJ1-4,NA,TRBV5-1,TGCGCCAGCAGCTTGGACATCCCTGAAAAACTGTTTTTT,CASSLDIPEKLFF
NA,TRBJ2-1,NA,TRBV5-1,TGCGCCAGCAGCCCGAGCAATGAGCAGTTCTTC,CASSPSNEQFF
NA,TRBJ1-1,NA,TRBV15,TGTGCCACCAGCAGTCGCAGGGGATCCACTGAAGCTTTCTTT,CATSSRRGSTEAFF
NA,TRBJ1-3,NA,TRBV2,TGTGCCAGCAGTCCAGGGTATGGAAACACCATATATTTT,CASSPGYGNTIYF
NA,TRBJ1-1,NA,TRBV30,TGTGCCTGGAGTTTTGGTCCTAACACTGAAGCTTTCTTT,CAWSFGPNTEAFF
NA,TRBJ2-7,NA,TRBV5-6,TGTGCCAGCAGCTTGGCCCCCGCCTACGAGCAGTACTTC,CASSLAPAYEQYF
NA,TRBJ2-7,NA,TRBV25-1,TGTGCCAGCAGTCCAGTGGCTGGCTCCTACGAGCAGTACTTC,CASSPVAGSYEQYF
NA,TRBJ1-2,NA,TRBV9,TGTGCCAGCAGCGTAGTGGGGACCGGGGTCAACTATGGCTACACCTTC,CASSVVGTGVNYGYTF
NA,TRBJ1-5,NA,TRBV7-9,TGTGCCAGCAGCTTAGTTTCGTTCGGGCAGGTGCTTAATCAGCCCCAGCATTTT,CASSLVSFGQVLNQPQHF
once,TRBJ2-7,NA,TRBV2,TGTGCCAGCAGTTCAGGGGGGGGCTGGGACTACGAGCAGTACTTC,CASSSGGGWDYEQYF
NA,TRBJ1-5,NA,TRBV19,TGTGCCAGTAGTAGTGACAGGCCAATCGATCAGCCCCAGCATTTT,CASSSDRPIDQPQHF